This is a list of T cell receptor beta chains from one sample in a study of cytomegalovirus exposure and HLA in healthy donors. The data were produced by immunoSEQ multiplex PCR, yet TCRdb's version contains in-frame clones alone and is incomplete. The table shows about 180,000 clones, with just over 70% occurring only once. The sequenced sample consisted of PBMCs. These receptors all stem from a human donor in good health. Each CDR3 is given without its conserved first and last residue.

j_gene | v_gene | CDR3aa
TRBJ1-1 | TRBV7-9 | ASIGQMNTEAF
TRBJ2-2 | TRBV7-8 | ASSLEGLGIGTENTGELF
TRBJ1-2 | TRBV5-5 | ASRQGGGYT
TRBJ2-3 | TRBV29-1 | SVELAGSHTDTQY
TRBJ1-6 | TRBV5-1 | ASSLQEYNSPLH
TRBJ2-5 | TRBV7-3 | ASSFWYAVPGGETQY
TRBJ2-1 | TRBV10-1 | ASSEAYNEQF
TRBJ1-1 | TRBV4-1 | ASSPAGVGNTEAF
TRBJ2-7 | TRBV7-3 | ASSPNGGAFYEQY
TRBJ2-5 | TRBV10-3 | AIRGTEETQY
TRBJ2-7 | TRBV11-2 | ASSPDWTGSYEQY
TRBJ2-1 | TRBV5-1 | ATSPSGGYNEQF
TRBJ1-3 | TRBV6-1 | ASSPRTESGNTIY
TRBJ1-1 | TRBV25-1 | ASRGTSGDTEAF
TRBJ1-3 | TRBV6-6 | ASRAGQAGGNTIY
TRBJ1-1 | TRBV7-9 | ASSLGGQNTEAF
TRBJ2-3 | TRBV2 | ASTGTDTQY
TRBJ1-4 | TRBV7-8 | ASSLVEGSGKLF
TRBJ2-1 | TRBV29-1 | SVTGGGGYNEQF
TRBJ2-3 | TRBV13 | ASSFWGGPGDTQY
TRBJ2-5 | TRBV7-3 | ASSLSSTGVRETQY
TRBJ2-3 | TRBV5-1 | ASRAGTGSGTDTQY
TRBJ2-7 | TRBV7-9 | ASDHLDTYYEQY
TRBJ1-3 | TRBV14 | ASSRTGYSGNTIY
TRBJ2-3 | TRBV7-8 | ASSPSTSPTDTQY
TRBJ2-1 | TRBV5-1 | ASRGDEQF
TRBJ2-3 | TRBV5-4 | ASSLIGGGPDTQY
TRBJ2-7 | TRBV30 | AAGRGEQY
TRBJ2-3 | TRBV13 | ASSPNPGLAGGRNTQY
TRBJ2-5 | TRBV9 | ASSVGVLETQY
TRBJ2-2 | TRBV6-4 | ASSDWLAGTPGELF
TRBJ2-2 | TRBV6-5 | ASIGVTGELF
TRBJ1-2 | TRBV5-8 | ASSLVSGLWGYT
TRBJ2-2 | TRBV25-1 | ASTQDRESGELF
TRBJ1-5 | TRBV7-6 | ASSFQSGNQPQH
TRBJ2-1 | TRBV11-2 | ASRRTGSHEQF
TRBJ1-1 | TRBV4-1 | ASSPSTGKTEAF
TRBJ2-5 | TRBV11-2 | ASSPFPPVVPETQY
TRBJ1-1 | TRBV6-6 | ASSPGQGAFTEAF
TRBJ1-4 | TRBV14 | ASSRLGQGGIEKLF
TRBJ2-7 | TRBV6-5 | ASSSAASSYEQY
TRBJ2-1 | TRBV29-1 | SVPIVVRLASDEQF
TRBJ2-3 | TRBV5-1 | ASSTGGGTDTQY